This T cell receptor beta chain was documented in a study of siplizumab effects on memory and regulatory T cells. Trimming shortened V by 0 bases and J by 4 bases, and 5 bases separated the two germline ends. Germline CDR1 is MGHRA and CDR2 is YSYEKL. The CDR3 has 13 amino acids. Profiling relied on immunoSEQ multiplex PCR, and the TCRdb table lists in-frame clones only, not all of them. The repertoire includes about 120,000 clones, just under 95% of them detected once, and 1% to 1.5% sits in the top ten. This TCR derives from a human donor in good health. The chain carries TRBV4-1 and TRBJ2-3; D gene uncertain. Material: CD4+ T cells sorted from blood. The CDR3 sequence: CASSQESADTQYF. CDR3 nucleotide sequence: TGCGCCAGCAGCCAAGAGTCCGCAGATACGCAGTATTTT.